Listed below are T cell receptor beta chains from one sample, sequenced in a study of blood T cell repertoires in COVID-19. Some clones are missing from TCRdb's copy, which holds only in-frame ones; the method was immunoSEQ multiplex PCR. This sample yields around 120,000 clones, of which around 81% are seen a single time; 2.3% belongs to the top ten. The sequencing sample was made of peripheral blood. The receptors derive from a man aged 70-80 years with acute or convalescent COVID-19. Both conserved end residues are part of each CDR3. The D gene is left open where the match is weak. Expanded clones are given a class, and other clones once, few, many or no size at all.

v_gene: TRBV4-2
d_gene: .
abundance: few
j_gene: TRBJ1-1
CDR3aa: CASSQALVGGEAFF
CDR3nt: TGTGCCAGCAGCCAAGCCCTGGTAGGCGGTGAAGCTTTCTTT

v_gene: TRBV7-2
d_gene: TRBD2
abundance: .
j_gene: TRBJ2-7
CDR3aa: CASSQGLAASYEQYF
CDR3nt: TGTGCCAGCAGCCAGGGACTAGCGGCCTCCTACGAGCAGTACTTC

v_gene: TRBV4-2
d_gene: .
abundance: once
j_gene: TRBJ2-5
CDR3aa: CASSQEVSAGLIGGQETQYF
CDR3nt: TGTGCCAGCAGCCAAGAGGTCAGCGCGGGGCTTATCGGGGGCCAAGAGACCCAGTACTTC

v_gene: TRBV19
d_gene: .
abundance: .
j_gene: TRBJ2-2
CDR3aa: CASIGQGRAGELFF
CDR3nt: TGTGCCAGTATCGGGCAGGGTAGGGCCGGGGAGCTGTTTTTT

v_gene: TRBV19
d_gene: .
abundance: .
j_gene: TRBJ1-2
CDR3aa: CASSISEVAGGGYTF
CDR3nt: TGTGCCAGTAGTATATCGGAGGTCGCGGGAGGTGGCTACACCTTC

v_gene: TRBV4-3
d_gene: .
abundance: .
j_gene: TRBJ2-2
CDR3aa: CASSREQGRPGELFF
CDR3nt: TGCGCCAGCAGCCGCGAGCAGGGGCGCCCCGGGGAGCTGTTTTTT

v_gene: TRBV7-3
d_gene: .
abundance: .
j_gene: TRBJ1-1
CDR3aa: CASSPGGNTEAFF
CDR3nt: TGTGCCAGCAGCCCGGGTGGGAACACTGAAGCTTTCTTT

v_gene: TRBV27
d_gene: .
abundance: .
j_gene: TRBJ2-7
CDR3aa: CASTRNSGSYYEQYF
CDR3nt: TGTGCCAGCACCAGAAACTCCGGGAGCTACTACGAGCAGTACTTC

v_gene: TRBV7-6
d_gene: TRBD2
abundance: .
j_gene: TRBJ2-6
CDR3aa: CASSLGVAGLRGGANVLTF
CDR3nt: TGTGCCAGCAGCTTAGGAGTAGCGGGCCTCCGTGGTGGGGCCAACGTCCTGACTTTC

v_gene: TRBV30
d_gene: TRBD2
abundance: .
j_gene: TRBJ2-1
CDR3aa: CAWSVTAGGAYYNEQFF
CDR3nt: TGTGCCTGGAGTGTCACCGCCGGGGGGGCCTACTACAATGAGCAGTTCTTC